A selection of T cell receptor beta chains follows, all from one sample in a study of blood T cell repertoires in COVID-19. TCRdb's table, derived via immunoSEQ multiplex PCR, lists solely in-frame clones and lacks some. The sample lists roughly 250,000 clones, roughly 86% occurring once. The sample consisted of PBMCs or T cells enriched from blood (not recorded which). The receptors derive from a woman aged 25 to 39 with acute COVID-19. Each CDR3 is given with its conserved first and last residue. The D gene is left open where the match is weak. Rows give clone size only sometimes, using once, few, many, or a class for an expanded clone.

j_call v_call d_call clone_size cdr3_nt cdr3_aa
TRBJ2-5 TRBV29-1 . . TGCAGCGTTAGGGGTGGAAGGGAGACCCAGTACTTC CSVRGGRETQYF
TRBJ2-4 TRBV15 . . TGTGCCACCAGCGAATGGTACCCAGGGCTAGCCAAAAACATTCAGTACTTC CATSEWYPGLAKNIQYF
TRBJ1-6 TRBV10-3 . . TGTGCCACCACCCGCGGGCAGGAGAATAATTCACCCCTCCACTTT CATTRGQENNSPLHF
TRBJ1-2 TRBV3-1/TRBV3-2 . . TGTGCCAGCAGCCACAGGGGAGCTAACTATGGCTACACCTTC CASSHRGANYGYTF
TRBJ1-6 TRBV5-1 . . TGCGCCAGCAGCTTGGACGCTTTGGCAGCCTATAATTCACCCCTCCACTTT CASSLDALAAYNSPLHF
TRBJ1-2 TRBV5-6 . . TGTGCCAGCAGCTTGACAGGTCCCTATGGCTACACCTTC CASSLTGPYGYTF
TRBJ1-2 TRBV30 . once TGTGCCTGGAACCCAGGGTTTGGCTACACCTTC CAWNPGFGYTF
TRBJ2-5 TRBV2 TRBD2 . TGTGCCAGCACGGCTAGCGGGGGGCATGAGACCCAGTACTTC CASTASGGHETQYF
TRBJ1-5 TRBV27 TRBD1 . TGTGCCAGCAGTATAGGACAGGGGGTTCAGCCCCAGCATTTT CASSIGQGVQPQHF
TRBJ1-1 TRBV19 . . TGTGCCAGTACGCAGGCTTTTGAAGCTTTCTTT CASTQAFEAFF
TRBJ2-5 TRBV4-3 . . TGCGCCAGCAGCCAAGGATTCAGCGCTCAAGAGACCCAGTACTTC CASSQGFSAQETQYF
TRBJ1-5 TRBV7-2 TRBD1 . TGTGCCAGCAGCTGGGGCCCGACAGGGGGCCGGAGTCAGCCCCAGCATTTT CASSWGPTGGRSQPQHF
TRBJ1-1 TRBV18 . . TGTGCCAGCTCACCTTCGGCAGGACTAAGCGGTGAAGCTTTCTTT CASSPSAGLSGEAFF
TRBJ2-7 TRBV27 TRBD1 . TGTGCCACCTCGGACAGGTCCAACGAGCAGTACTTC CATSDRSNEQYF
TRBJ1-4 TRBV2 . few TGTGCCAGCAGGGGAGGGTCAACTAATGAAAAACTGTTTTTT CASRGGSTNEKLFF
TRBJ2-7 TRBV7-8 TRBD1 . TGTGCCAGCAACTTGCGGATGGACAGGTCCTACGAGCAGTACTTC CASNLRMDRSYEQYF
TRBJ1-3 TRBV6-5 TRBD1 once TGTGCCAGCTTTGACAGGGGAAGAAACACCATATATTTT CASFDRGRNTIYF
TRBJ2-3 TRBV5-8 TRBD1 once TGTGCCACACGGGACAGGGCTTTTACAGATACGCAGTATTTT CATRDRAFTDTQYF
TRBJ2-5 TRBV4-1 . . TGCGCCAGCAGCCAGCTGCTCGGGGAGACCCAGTACTTC CASSQLLGETQYF
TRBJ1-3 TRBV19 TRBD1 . TGTGCCACCTCAGCAGGGGGCTCGTCTTTTACCACCATATATTTT CATSAGGSSFTTIYF
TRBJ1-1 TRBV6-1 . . TGTGCCAGCAGTGAGATTCCAGGTCCCGCTGAAGCTTTCTTT CASSEIPGPAEAFF
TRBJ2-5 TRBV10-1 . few TGCGCCAGCAGTGAGTCGAGCACGGGAAAAGAGACCCAGTACTTC CASSESSTGKETQYF
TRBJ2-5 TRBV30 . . TGTGCCTGGAGTGTACAGTCAGGCCAAGAGACCCAGTACTTC CAWSVQSGQETQYF
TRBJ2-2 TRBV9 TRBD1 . TGTGCCAGCAGCACGGGACAGGGGGGAACCGGGGAGCTGTTTTTT CASSTGQGGTGELFF
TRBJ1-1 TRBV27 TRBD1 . TGTGCCAGCAGTTTATCCCAGGGGGCGAGGACTGAAGCTTTCTTT CASSLSQGARTEAFF
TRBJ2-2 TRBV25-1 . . TGTGCCAGTTCGTCCGGGGAGCTGTTTTTT CASSSGELFF
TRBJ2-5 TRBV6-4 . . TGTGCCAGCAGCTTGACGCCCGCGGGGACCGCTGAGACCCAGTACTTC CASSLTPAGTAETQYF